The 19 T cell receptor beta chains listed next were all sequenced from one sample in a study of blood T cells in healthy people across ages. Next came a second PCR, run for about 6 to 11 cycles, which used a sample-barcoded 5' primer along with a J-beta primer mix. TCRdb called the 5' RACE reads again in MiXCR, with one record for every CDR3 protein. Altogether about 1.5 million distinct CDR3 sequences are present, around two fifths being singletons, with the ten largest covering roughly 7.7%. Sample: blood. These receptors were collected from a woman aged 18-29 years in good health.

For the CDR3, the DNA is TGTGCCAGCAGCAAAGAGGAGCGTCCCCAAGAGACCCAGTACTTC. This codes for CASSKEERPQETQYF. The V gene is TRBV21-1, the J gene TRBJ2-5. TRBV21-1 is flagged as a pseudogene. There are 15 residues in the CDR3.

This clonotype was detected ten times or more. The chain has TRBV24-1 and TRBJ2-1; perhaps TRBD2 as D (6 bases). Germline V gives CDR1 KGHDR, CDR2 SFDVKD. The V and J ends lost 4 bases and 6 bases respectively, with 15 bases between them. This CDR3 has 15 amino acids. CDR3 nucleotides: TGTGCCACCAGTGACCCCGGAGGAGGGGTCAATGAGCAGTTCTTC. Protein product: CATSDPGGGVNEQFF.

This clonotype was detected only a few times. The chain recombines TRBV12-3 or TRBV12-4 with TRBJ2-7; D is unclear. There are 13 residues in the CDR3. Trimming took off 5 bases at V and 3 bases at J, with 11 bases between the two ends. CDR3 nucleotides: TGTGCCAGCAGTCAAGACGAACGCTACGAGCAGTACTTC. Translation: CASSQDERYEQYF.

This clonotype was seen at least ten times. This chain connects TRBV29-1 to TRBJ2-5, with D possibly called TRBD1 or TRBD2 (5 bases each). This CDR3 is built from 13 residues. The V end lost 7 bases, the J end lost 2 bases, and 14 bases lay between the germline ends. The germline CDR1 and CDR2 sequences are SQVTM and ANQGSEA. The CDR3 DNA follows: TGCAGCGACGAGGGGACGGGACAAGAGACCCAGTACTTC. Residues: CSDEGTGQETQYF.

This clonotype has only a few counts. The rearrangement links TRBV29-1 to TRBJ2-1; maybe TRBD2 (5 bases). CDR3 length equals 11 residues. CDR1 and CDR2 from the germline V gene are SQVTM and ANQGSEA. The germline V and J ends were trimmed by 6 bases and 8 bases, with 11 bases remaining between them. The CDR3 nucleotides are TGCAGCGTGATTAGCGCCCATGAGCAGTTCTTC. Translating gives CSVISAHEQFF.

CDR3 nucleotides: TGCAGCGTGGGGGCCCAGGGCACGGGAGTGCCCTCAGATACGCAGTATTTT. Residues: CSVGAQGTGVPSDTQYF. The chain joins TRBV29-1 to TRBJ2-3; D may match TRBD1 or TRBD2 (6 bases each). Germline CDR1 is SQVTM and CDR2 is ANQGSEA. This CDR3 has 17 residues. With 6 bases removed from V and 4 bases from J, the gap between germline ends came to 26 bases.

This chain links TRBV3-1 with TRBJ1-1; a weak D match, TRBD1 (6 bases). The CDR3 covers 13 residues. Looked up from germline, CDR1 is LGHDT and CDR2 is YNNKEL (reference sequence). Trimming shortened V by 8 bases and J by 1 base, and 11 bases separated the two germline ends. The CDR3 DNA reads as TGTGCCAGCGCGGAACAGGGGAACACTGAAGCTTTCTTT. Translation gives CASAEQGNTEAFF.

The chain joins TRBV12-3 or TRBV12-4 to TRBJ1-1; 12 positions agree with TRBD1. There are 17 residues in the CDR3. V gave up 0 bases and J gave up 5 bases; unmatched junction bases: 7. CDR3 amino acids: CASSLAGTGGAGTEAFF. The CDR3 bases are TGTGCCAGCAGTTTAGCCGGGACAGGGGGCGCAGGGACTGAAGCTTTCTTT.

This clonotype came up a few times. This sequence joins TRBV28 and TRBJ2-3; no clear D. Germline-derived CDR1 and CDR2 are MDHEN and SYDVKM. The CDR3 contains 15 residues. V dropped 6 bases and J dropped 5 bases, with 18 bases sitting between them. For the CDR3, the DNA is TGTGCCAGCAGCGTACAATTCATCTTGCAAGATACGCAGTATTTT. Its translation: CASSVQFILQDTQYF. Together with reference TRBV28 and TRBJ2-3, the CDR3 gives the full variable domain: DVKVTQSSRYLVKRTGEKVFLECVQDMDHENMFWYRQDPGLGLRLIYFSYDVKMKEKGDIPEGYSVSREKKERFSLILESASTNQTSMYLCASSVQFILQDTQYFGPGTRLTVL.

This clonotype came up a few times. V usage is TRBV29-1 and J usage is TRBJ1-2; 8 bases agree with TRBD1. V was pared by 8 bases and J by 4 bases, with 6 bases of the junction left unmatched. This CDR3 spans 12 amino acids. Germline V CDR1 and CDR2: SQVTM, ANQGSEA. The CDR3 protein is CSIGQGAYGYTF. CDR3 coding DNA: TGCAGCATCGGACAGGGCGCCTATGGCTACACCTTC.

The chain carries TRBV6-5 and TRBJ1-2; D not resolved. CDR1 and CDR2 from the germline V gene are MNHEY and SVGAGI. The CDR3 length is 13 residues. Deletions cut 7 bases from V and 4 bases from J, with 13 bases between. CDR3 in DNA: TGTGCCAGCACTACCCCGCGGGGCTATGGCTACACCTTC. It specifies CASTTPRGYGYTF.

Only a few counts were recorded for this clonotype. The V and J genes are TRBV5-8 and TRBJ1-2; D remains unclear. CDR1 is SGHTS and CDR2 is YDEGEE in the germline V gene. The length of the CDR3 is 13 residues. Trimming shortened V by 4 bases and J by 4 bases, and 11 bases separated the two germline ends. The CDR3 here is CASSAGFIYGYTF. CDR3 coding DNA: TGTGCCAGCAGCGCGGGGTTTATCTATGGCTACACCTTC. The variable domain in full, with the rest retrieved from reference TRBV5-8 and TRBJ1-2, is EAGVTQSPTHLIKTRGQQATLRCSPISGHTSVYWYQQALGLGLQFLLWYDEGEERNRGNFPPRFSGRQFPNYSSELNVNALELEDSALYLCASSAGFIYGYTFGSGTRLTVV.

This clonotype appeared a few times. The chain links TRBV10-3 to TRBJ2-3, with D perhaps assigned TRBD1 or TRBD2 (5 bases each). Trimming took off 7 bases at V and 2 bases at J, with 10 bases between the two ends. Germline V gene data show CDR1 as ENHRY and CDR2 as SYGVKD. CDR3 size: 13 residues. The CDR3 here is CAITGTDTDTQYF. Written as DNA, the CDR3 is TGTGCCATCACGGGGACCGACACAGATACGCAGTATTTT.

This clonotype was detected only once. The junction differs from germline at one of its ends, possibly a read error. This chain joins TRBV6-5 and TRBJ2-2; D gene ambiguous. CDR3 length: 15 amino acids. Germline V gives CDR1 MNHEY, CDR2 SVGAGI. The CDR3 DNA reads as TGCGCCAGCAGTTACTCCCCGGCAGTGACCGGGGAGCTGTTTTTT. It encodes CASSYSPAVTGELFF.

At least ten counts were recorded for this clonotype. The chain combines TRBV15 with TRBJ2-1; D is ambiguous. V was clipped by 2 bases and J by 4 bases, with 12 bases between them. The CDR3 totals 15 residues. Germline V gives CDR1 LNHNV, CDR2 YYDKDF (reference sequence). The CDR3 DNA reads TGTGCCACCAGCAGATTCGCCACCGGGTACAATGAGCAGTTCTTC. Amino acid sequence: CATSRFATGYNEQFF.

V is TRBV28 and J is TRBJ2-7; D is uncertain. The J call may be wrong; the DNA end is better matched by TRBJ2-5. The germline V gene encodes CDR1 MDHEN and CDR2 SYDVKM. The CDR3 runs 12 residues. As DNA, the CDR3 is TGTGCCAGCAGTGAGGTCAGGGAGACCCAGTACTTC. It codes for CASSEVRETQYF.

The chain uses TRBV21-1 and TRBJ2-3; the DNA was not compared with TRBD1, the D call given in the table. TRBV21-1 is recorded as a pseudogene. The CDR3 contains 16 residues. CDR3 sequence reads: CASTRASRDNLSTQYF. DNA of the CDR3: TGTGCCAGCACCAGAGCTTCCCGGGACAACCTTTCTACGCAGTATTTT.

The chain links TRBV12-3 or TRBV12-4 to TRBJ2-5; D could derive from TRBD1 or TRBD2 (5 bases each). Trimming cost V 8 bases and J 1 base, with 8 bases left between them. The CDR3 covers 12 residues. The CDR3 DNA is TGTGCCAGCCCGGGGACCCAAGAGACCCAGTACTTC. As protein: CASPGTQETQYF.

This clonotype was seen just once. The chain's CDR3 is CSASSSGGGYTF. DNA for the CDR3: TGCAGTGCTAGTAGTAGCGGCGGCGGCTACACCTTC. J is TRBJ1-2 and V is TRBV20-1, with no clear D. Germline assignment: CDR1 DFQATT and CDR2 SNEGSKA (reference sequence). Between the trimmed V and J ends, which lost 3 bases and 8 bases, there was a span of 13 bases. The CDR3 is 12 residues long.